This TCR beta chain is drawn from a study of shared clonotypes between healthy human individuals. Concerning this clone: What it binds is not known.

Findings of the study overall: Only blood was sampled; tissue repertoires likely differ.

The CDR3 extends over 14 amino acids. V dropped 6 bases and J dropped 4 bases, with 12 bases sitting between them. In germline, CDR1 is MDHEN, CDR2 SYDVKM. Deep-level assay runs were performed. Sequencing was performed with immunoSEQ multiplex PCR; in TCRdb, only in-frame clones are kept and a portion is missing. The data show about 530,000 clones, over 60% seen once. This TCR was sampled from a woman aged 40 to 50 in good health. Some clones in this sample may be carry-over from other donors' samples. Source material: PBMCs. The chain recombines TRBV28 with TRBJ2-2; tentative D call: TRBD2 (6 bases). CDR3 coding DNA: TGTGCCAGCAGCACGGGACTTCCCACCGGGGAGCTGTTTTTT. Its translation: CASSTGLPTGELFF.